The T cell receptor (beta chain) described here comes from a study of blood T cells in healthy people across ages. With a J-beta primer mix and a sample-barcoded 5' primer, a second PCR ran roughly 6 to 11 cycles. TCRdb itself ran the 5' RACE reads through MiXCR, one entry per CDR3 protein. The sample carries 650,000 to 1,000,000 distinct CDR3 sequences, 36% recorded once. This clonotype was seen ten or more times. Trimming left V 4 bases short and J 5 bases short, with 1 base between. Germline V gene sequence: CDR1 SQVTM, CDR2 ANQGSEA. This CDR3 region has 9 residues. Per sample, a minimum of 6 million PBMCs were isolated.

This TCR came from a man aged 18 to 29 in good health. The chain joins TRBV29-1 to TRBJ2-3; unclear D gene. Specimen: blood. For the CDR3, the DNA is TGCAGCGTTGTAGATACGCAGTATTTT. Protein: CSVVDTQYF.